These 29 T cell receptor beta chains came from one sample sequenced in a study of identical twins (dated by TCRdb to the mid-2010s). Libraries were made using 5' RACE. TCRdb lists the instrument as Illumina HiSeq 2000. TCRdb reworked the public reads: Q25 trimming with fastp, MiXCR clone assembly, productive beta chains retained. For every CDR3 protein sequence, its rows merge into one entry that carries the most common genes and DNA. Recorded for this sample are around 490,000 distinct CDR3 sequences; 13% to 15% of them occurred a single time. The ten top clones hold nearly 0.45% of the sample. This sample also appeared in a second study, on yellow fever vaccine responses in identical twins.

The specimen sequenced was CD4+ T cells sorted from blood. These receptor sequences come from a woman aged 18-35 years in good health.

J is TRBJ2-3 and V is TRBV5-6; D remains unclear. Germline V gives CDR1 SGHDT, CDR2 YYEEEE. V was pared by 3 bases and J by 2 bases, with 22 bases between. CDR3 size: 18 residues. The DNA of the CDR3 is TGTGCCAGCAGCTCGACGGCCGGGTTCCCCGCCCCCACAGATACGCAGTATTTT. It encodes CASSSTAGFPAPTDTQYF.

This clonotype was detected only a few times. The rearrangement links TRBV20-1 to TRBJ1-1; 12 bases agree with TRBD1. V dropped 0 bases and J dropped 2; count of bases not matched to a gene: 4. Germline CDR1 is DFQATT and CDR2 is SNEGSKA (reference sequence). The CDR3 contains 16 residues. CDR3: CSARDPGTGGNTEAFF. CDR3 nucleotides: TGCAGTGCTAGAGATCCCGGGACAGGGGGCAACACTGAAGCTTTCTTT.

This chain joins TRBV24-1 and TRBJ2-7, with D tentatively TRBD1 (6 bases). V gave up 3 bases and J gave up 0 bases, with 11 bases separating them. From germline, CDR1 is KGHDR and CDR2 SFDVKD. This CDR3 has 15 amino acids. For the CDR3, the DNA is TGTGCCACCAGTGATACAGGGTCCGGCTCCTACGAGCAGTACTTC. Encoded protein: CATSDTGSGSYEQYF.

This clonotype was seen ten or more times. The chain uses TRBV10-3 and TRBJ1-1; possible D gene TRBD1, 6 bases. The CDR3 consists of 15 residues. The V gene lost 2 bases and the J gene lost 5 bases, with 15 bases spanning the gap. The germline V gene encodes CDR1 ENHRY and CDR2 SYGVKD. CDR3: CAISEGFGGGTEAFF. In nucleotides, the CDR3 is TGTGCCATCAGTGAGGGGTTCGGGGGCGGAACTGAAGCTTTCTTT.

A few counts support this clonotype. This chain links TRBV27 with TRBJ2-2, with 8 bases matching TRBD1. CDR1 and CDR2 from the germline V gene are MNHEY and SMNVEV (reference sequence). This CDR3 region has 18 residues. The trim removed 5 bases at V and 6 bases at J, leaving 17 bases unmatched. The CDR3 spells CASSPRAGGIKSSGELFF. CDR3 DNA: TGTGCCAGCAGTCCCCGAGCAGGGGGCATCAAATCCTCCGGGGAGCTGTTTTTT.

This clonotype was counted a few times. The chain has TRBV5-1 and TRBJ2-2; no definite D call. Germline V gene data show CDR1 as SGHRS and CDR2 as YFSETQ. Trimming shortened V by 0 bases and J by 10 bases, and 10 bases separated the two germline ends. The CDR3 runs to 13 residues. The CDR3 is CASSLERVEELFF. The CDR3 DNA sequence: TGCGCCAGCAGCTTGGAAAGGGTCGAGGAGCTGTTTTTT.

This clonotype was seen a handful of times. The CDR3 loop is CASSPPRQGGEQFF. For the CDR3, the DNA is TGCGCCAGCAGCCCTCCCCGACAGGGCGGTGAGCAGTTCTTC. The chain employs TRBV5-1 and TRBJ2-1; TRBD1 matches 7 bases. J lost 9 bases, V lost 4 bases, and 10 bases had no gene match. This CDR3 is built from 14 residues. Germline V gives CDR1 SGHRS, CDR2 YFSETQ.

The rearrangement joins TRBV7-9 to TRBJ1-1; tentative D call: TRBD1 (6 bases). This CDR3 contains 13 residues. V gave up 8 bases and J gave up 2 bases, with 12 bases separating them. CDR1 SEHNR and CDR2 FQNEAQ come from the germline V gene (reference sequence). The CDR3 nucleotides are TGTGCCAGCGGGTTGGACAGCAACACTGAAGCTTTCTTT. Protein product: CASGLDSNTEAFF.

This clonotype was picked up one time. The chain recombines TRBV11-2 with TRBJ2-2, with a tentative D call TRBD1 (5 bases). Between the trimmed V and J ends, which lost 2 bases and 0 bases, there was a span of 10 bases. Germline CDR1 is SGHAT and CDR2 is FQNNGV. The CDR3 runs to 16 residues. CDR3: CASSLQGRANTGELFF. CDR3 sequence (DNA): TGTGCCAGCAGCTTACAGGGCCGCGCGAACACCGGGGAGCTGTTTTTT.

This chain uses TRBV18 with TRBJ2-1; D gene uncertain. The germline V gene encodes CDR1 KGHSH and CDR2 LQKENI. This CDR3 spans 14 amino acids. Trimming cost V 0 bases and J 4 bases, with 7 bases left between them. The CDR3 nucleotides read TGTGCCAGCTCACCACCTGCCAGGTACAATGAGCAGTTCTTC. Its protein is CASSPPARYNEQFF.

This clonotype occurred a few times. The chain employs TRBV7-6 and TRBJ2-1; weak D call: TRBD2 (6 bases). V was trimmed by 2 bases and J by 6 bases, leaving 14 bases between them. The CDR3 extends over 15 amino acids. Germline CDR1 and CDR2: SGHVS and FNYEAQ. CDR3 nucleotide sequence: TGTGCCAGCAGCTTATCGAGACGGGAGTTCAATGAGCAGTTCTTC. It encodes CASSLSRREFNEQFF.

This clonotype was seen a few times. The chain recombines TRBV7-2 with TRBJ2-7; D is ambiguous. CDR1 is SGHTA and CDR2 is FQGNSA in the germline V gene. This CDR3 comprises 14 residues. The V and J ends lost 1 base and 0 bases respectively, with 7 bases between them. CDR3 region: CASSLDRVSYEQYF. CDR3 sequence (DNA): TGTGCCAGCAGCTTAGATAGGGTCTCCTACGAGCAGTACTTC.

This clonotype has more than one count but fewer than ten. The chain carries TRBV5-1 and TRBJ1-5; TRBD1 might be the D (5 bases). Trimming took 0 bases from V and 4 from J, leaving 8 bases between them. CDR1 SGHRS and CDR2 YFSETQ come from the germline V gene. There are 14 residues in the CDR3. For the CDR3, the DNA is TGCGCCAGCAGCTTGGGGGGCGTAAATCAGCCCCAGCATTTT. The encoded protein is CASSLGGVNQPQHF.

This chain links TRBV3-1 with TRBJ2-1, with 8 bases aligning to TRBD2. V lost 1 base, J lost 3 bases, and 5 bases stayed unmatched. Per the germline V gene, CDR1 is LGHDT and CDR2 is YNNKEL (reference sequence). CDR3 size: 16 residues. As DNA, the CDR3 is TGTGCCAGCAGCCAAGCGGCGGGGGGACTCTACAATGAGCAGTTCTTC. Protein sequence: CASSQAAGGLYNEQFF.

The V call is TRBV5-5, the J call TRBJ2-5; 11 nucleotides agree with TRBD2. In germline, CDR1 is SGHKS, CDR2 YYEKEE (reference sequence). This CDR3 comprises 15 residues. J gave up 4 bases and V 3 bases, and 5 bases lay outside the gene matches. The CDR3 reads CASSWGSGRGETQYF. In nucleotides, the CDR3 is TGTGCCAGCAGCTGGGGTAGCGGGAGGGGAGAGACCCAGTACTTC.

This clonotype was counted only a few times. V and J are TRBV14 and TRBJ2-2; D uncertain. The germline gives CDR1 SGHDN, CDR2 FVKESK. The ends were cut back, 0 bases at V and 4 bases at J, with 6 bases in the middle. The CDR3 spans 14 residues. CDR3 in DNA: TGTGCCAGCAGCCAAGATAGGCGCACCGGGGAGCTGTTTTTT. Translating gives CASSQDRRTGELFF.

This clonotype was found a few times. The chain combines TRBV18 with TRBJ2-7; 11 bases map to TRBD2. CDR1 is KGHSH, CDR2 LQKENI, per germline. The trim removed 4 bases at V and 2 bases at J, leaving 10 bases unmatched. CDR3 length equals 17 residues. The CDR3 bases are TGTGCCAGCTCACGGCGGTTTAGCGGGGGGGATACCTACGAGCAGTACGTC. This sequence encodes CASSRRFSGGDTYEQYV.

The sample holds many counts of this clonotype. The CDR3 nucleotides read TGTGCCAGCAGCCAAGATCCCTCTAGCGCCGGGGAGCTGTTTTTT. Translation: CASSQDPSSAGELFF. This chain links TRBV3-1 with TRBJ2-2; possibly TRBD2 for D (6 bases). The CDR3 has 15 amino acids. Germline CDR1 is LGHDT and CDR2 is YNNKEL (reference sequence). With 0 bases removed from V and 6 bases from J, the gap between germline ends came to 11 bases.

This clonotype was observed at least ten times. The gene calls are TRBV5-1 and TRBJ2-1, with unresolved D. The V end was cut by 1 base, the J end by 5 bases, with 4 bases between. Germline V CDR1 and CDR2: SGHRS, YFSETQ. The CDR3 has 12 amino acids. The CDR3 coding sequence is TGCGCCAGCAGCTTGTCTGACAATGAGCAGTTCTTC. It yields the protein CASSLSDNEQFF.

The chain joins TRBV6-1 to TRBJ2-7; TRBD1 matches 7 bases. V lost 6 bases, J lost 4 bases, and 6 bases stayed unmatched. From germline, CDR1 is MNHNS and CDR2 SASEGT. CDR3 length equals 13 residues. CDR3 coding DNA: TGTGCCAGCAGCCTAAGGACAGGTTACGAGCAGTACGTC. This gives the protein CASSLRTGYEQYV.

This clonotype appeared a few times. The CDR3 reads CASSQDGSPMEQFF. For the CDR3, the DNA is TGCGCCAGCAGCCAAGATGGGAGCCCCATGGAGCAGTTCTTC. The chain joins TRBV4-1 to TRBJ2-1; tentatively, D is TRBD2 (5 bases). This CDR3 comprises 14 residues. In germline, CDR1 is MGHRA, CDR2 YSYEKL. V lost 0 bases, J lost 10 bases, and 13 bases lay in between.

CDR3 DNA sequence: TGTGCCAGCAGCAATACCCCAGGACAGGTCAATTCACCCCTCCACTTT. Amino acid sequence: CASSNTPGQVNSPLHF. This sequence joins TRBV5-8 and TRBJ1-6; 7 bases map to TRBD1. Germline trimming cut 4 bases from V and 7 bases from J; bases unmatched to any gene: 11. This CDR3 is built from 16 residues. Looked up from germline, CDR1 is SGHTS and CDR2 is YDEGEE. Full variable domain (remainder filled in from reference TRBV5-8 and TRBJ1-6): EAGVTQSPTHLIKTRGQQATLRCSPISGHTSVYWYQQALGLGLQFLLWYDEGEERNRGNFPPRFSGRQFPNYSSELNVNALELEDSALYLCASSNTPGQVNSPLHFGNGTRLTVT.

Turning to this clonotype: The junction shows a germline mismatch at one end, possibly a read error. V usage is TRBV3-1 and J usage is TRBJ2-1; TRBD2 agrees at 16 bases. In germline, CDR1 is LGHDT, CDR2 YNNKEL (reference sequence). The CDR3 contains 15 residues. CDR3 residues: CASTQGTSGGDEQFF. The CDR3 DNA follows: TGTGCCAGCACCCAAGGGACTAGCGGGGGGGATGAGCAGTTCTTC.

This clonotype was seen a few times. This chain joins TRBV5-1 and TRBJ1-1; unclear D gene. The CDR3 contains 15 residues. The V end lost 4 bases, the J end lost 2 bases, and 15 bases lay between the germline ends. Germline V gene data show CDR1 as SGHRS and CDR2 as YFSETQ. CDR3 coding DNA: TGCGCCAGCAGCCGAGCCGGGCCCTCAAACACTGAAGCTTTCTTT. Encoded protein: CASSRAGPSNTEAFF.

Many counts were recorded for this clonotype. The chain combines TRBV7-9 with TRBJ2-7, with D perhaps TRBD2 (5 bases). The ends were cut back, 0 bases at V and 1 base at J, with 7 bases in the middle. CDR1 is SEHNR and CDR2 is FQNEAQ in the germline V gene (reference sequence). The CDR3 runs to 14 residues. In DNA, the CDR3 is TGTGCCAGCAGCTTAGCGGGCGGGTCCTACGAGCAGTACTTC. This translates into CASSLAGGSYEQYF.

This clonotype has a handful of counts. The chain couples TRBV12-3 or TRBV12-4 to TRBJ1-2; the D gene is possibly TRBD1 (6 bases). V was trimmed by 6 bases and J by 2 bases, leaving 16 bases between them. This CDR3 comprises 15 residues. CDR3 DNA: TGTGCCAGCAGCCGAACCGGACAGCCAAACTATGGCTACACCTTC. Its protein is CASSRTGQPNYGYTF.

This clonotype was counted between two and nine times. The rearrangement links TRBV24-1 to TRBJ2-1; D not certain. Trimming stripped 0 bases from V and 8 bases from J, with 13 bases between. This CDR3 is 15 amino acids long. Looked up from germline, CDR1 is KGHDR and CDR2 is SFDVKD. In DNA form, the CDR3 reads TGTGCCACCAGTGATTTGGTGGGCCGGGTTTATGAGCAGTTCTTC. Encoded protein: CATSDLVGRVYEQFF.

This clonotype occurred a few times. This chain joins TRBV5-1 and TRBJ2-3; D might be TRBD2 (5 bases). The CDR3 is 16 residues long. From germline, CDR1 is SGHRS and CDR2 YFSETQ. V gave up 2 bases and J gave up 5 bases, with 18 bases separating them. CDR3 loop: CASSLSVGGSVDTQYF. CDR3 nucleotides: TGCGCCAGCAGCTTATCAGTTGGCGGGTCTGTAGATACGCAGTATTTT.

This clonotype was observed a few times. The CDR3 loop reads CSVEKGFQNYGYTF. The CDR3 coding sequence is TGCAGCGTTGAAAAAGGATTTCAAAACTATGGCTACACCTTC. The chain uses TRBV29-1 and TRBJ1-2; D unclear. Between the trimmed V and J ends, which lost 2 bases and 2 bases, there was a span of 12 bases. There are 14 residues in the CDR3. CDR1 is SQVTM, CDR2 ANQGSEA, per germline.